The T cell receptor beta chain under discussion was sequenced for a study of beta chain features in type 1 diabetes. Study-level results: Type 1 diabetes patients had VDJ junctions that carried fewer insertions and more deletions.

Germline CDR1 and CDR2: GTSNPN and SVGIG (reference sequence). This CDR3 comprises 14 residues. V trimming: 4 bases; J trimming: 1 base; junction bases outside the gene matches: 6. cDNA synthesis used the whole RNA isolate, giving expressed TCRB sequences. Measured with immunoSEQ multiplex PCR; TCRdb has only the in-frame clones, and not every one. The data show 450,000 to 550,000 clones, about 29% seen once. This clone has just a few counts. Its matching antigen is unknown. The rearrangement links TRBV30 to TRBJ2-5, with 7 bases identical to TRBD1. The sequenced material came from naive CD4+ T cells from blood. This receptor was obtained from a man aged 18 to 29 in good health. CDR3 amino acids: CAWNPGTAQETQYF. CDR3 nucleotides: TGTGCCTGGAATCCCGGGACAGCCCAAGAGACCCAGTACTTC.